The 26 T cell receptor beta chains below come from one sample, sequenced in a study of blood T cell repertoires in COVID-19. Clones were read by immunoSEQ multiplex PCR, and TCRdb kept only the in-frame ones, dropping some. The sample lists roughly 160,000 clones, about four fifths occurring once. The sample comprised peripheral blood. Receptor source: a woman in her seventies who had recovered from COVID-19.

This clone was seen more than once but under ten times. The rearrangement joins TRBV10-1 to TRBJ1-5; 9 bases line up with TRBD1. CDR3 length equals 18 residues. The germline V gene encodes CDR1 WNHNN and CDR2 SYGVQD (reference sequence). The V and J ends lost 7 bases and 0 bases, in that order; junction bases with no gene match: 13. The CDR3: CASTFPGQGLYSNQPQHF. The CDR3 DNA reads as TGCGCCAGCACCTTTCCGGGACAGGGCCTTTATAGCAATCAGCCCCAGCATTTT.

This chain connects TRBV11-3 to TRBJ1-1; 10 bases fit TRBD1. Germline V gene sequence: CDR1 SGHNT, CDR2 YENEEA. Trimming removed 7 bases from V and 3 bases from J; junction bases left unmatched: 17. The CDR3 is made up of 18 amino acids. The CDR3 spells CASTTEDRGLIYDTEAFF. CDR3 coding DNA: TGTGCCAGCACCACAGAAGACAGGGGGCTTATTTATGACACTGAAGCTTTCTTT. Complete variable domain (other parts from reference TRBV11-3 and TRBJ1-1): EAGVVQSPRYKIIEKKQPVAFWCNPISGHNTLYWYLQNLGQGPELLIRYENEEAVDDSQLPKDRFSAERLKGVDSTLKIQPAELGDSAVYLCASTTEDRGLIYDTEAFFGQGTRLTVV.

The J gene is TRBJ2-7, the V gene TRBV5-1, with D unclear. The CDR3 has 15 amino acids. Trimming left V 3 bases short and J 0 bases short, with 13 bases between. Germline CDR1 SGHRS, CDR2 YFSETQ. The CDR3 is CASSSTATPSYEQYF. The DNA for the CDR3 is TGCGCCAGCAGCTCAACAGCCACCCCCTCCTACGAGCAGTACTTC.

This clone is a singleton in its sample. The gene calls are TRBV11-3 and TRBJ2-7; 9 bases align to TRBD1. V lost 6 bases, J lost 1 base, and 1 base stayed unmatched. This CDR3 is built from 13 residues. Germline loops: CDR1 SGHNT, CDR2 YENEEA. CDR3 amino acids: CASRGTGSYEQYF. The DNA of the CDR3 is TGTGCCAGCAGGGGGACAGGGTCCTACGAGCAGTACTTC. Filled out from reference TRBV11-3 and TRBJ2-7, the complete variable domain reads EAGVVQSPRYKIIEKKQPVAFWCNPISGHNTLYWYLQNLGQGPELLIRYENEEAVDDSQLPKDRFSAERLKGVDSTLKIQPAELGDSAVYLCASRGTGSYEQYFGPGTRLTVT.

The chain uses TRBV5-1 and TRBJ1-1, with 7 bases matching TRBD1. The germline CDR1 and CDR2 sequences are SGHRS and YFSETQ. The V gene end was trimmed by 5 bases and the J gene end by 2 bases; junction bases not matched to a gene: 6. The CDR3 sequence is 14 residues long. This CDR3 is CASRKQGPNTEAFF. Here the CDR3 DNA reads TGCGCCAGCAGAAAACAGGGGCCCAACACTGAAGCTTTCTTT.

This rearrangement joins TRBV7-6 to TRBJ2-1; 9 bases are a match to TRBD2. The CDR3 spans 18 residues. The V gene end was trimmed by 5 bases and the J gene end by 0 bases; junction bases not matched to a gene: 11. Germline V gene data show CDR1 as SGHVS and CDR2 as FNYEAQ. This CDR3 is CASSPRNAGGGSYNEQFF. CDR3 sequence (DNA): TGTGCCAGCAGCCCACGTAACGCGGGAGGGGGCTCCTACAATGAGCAGTTCTTC.

This chain connects TRBV5-1 to TRBJ2-7; TRBD2 agrees at 10 bases. Looked up from germline, CDR1 is SGHRS and CDR2 is YFSETQ. V was pared by 7 bases and J by 3 bases, with 13 bases of the junction left unmatched. This CDR3 has 16 residues. Written as DNA, the CDR3 is TGCGCCAGCTCGGACAGGGTAACTAGCGGGAACTACGAGCAGTACTTC. This sequence encodes CASSDRVTSGNYEQYF. Supplemented by reference TRBV5-1 and TRBJ2-7, the full variable domain reads KAGVTQTPRYLIKTRGQQVTLSCSPISGHRSVSWYQQTPGQGLQFLFEYFSETQRNKGNFPGRFSGRQFSNSRSEMNVSTLELGDSALYLCASSDRVTSGNYEQYFGPGTRLTVT.

J is TRBJ2-1 and V is TRBV7-8, with D possibly matching TRBD2 (6 bases). Germline loops: CDR1 SGHVS, CDR2 FQNEAQ. V lost 5 bases and J 3 bases, leaving 17 bases between the germline ends. This CDR3 has 16 residues. The chain's CDR3 is CASSPGPPGVYNEQFF. The DNA of the CDR3 is TGTGCCAGCAGCCCAGGACCGCCGGGGGTCTACAATGAGCAGTTCTTC.

J is TRBJ2-2 and V is TRBV7-9, with 12 bases that match TRBD2. CDR1 is SEHNR and CDR2 is FQNEAQ in the germline V gene (reference sequence). V shed 4 bases and J 6 bases; nucleotides not matched to a gene: 9. The CDR3 is 17 residues long. The CDR3: CASSSRTSGVNAGELFF. DNA of the CDR3: TGTGCCAGCAGCTCGCGGACTAGCGGGGTTAACGCCGGGGAGCTGTTTTTT.

V usage is TRBV5-5 and J usage is TRBJ1-1; 9 bases are shared with TRBD1. CDR1 and CDR2 from the germline V gene are SGHKS and YYEKEE (reference sequence). J was trimmed by 10 bases and V by 0 bases; bases with no gene match: 7. This CDR3 has 14 amino acids. The CDR3, as DNA: TGTGCCAGCAGCTTGGCGGGACAGGGACGGGGAGCTTTCTTT. Protein sequence: CASSLAGQGRGAFF.

The chain has TRBV7-2 and TRBJ1-1; D gene uncertain. CDR3 length: 13 amino acids. Trimming took 0 bases from V and 11 from J, leaving 13 bases between them. CDR1 and CDR2 (germline): SGHTA, FQGNSA. The CDR3 sequence is CASSLAGLGRAFF. The DNA of the CDR3 is TGTGCCAGCAGCTTAGCGGGTCTCGGGAGGGCTTTCTTT.

This chain connects TRBV6-5 to TRBJ1-1; 7 positions agree with TRBD1. Germline CDR1 reads MNHEY; CDR2 reads SVGAGI. J gave up 5 bases and V 10 bases, and 4 bases lay outside the gene matches. This CDR3 spans 11 amino acids. This CDR3 is CATQGVTEAFF. Written as DNA, the CDR3 is TGTGCCACCCAGGGGGTGACTGAAGCTTTCTTT.

The genes are TRBV7-9 and TRBJ2-5, with D unresolved. The CDR3 has 13 amino acids. The germline V and J ends were trimmed by 3 bases and 4 bases, with 9 bases remaining between them. CDR1 is SEHNR and CDR2 is FQNEAQ in the germline V gene (reference sequence). The CDR3 sequence: CASSFSGGETQYF. The CDR3 coding sequence is TGTGCCAGCAGCTTCAGTGGCGGAGAGACCCAGTACTTC.

The chain combines TRBV30 with TRBJ1-4, with no clear D. The V end lost 3 bases, the J end lost 5 bases, and 4 bases lay between the germline ends. Germline loops: CDR1 GTSNPN, CDR2 SVGIG (reference sequence). The CDR3 consists of 11 residues. The CDR3 region is CAWRQNEKLFF. The CDR3 DNA sequence: TGTGCCTGGAGGCAGAATGAAAAACTGTTTTTT.

CDR3 protein: CASSEAGQGGTEAFF. CDR3 in DNA: TGCGCCAGCAGTGAGGCTGGACAGGGGGGAACTGAAGCTTTCTTT. This chain uses TRBV10-1 with TRBJ1-1, with TRBD1 matching over 10 bases. The CDR3 extends over 15 amino acids. With V trimmed by 2 bases and J by 5 bases, 5 bases remained unmatched. Per germline, CDR1 WNHNN and CDR2 SYGVQD (reference sequence).

The rearrangement links TRBV10-3 to TRBJ2-3, with TRBD2 matching over 7 bases. The CDR3 runs to 14 residues. Germline lookup yields CDR1 ENHRY and CDR2 SYGVKD. Losses at the gene ends were 8 bases for V and 2 bases for J; bases not matched to a gene: 7. The CDR3 spells CAIGASGSTDTQYF. DNA of the CDR3: TGTGCCATCGGGGCTAGCGGTTCCACAGATACGCAGTATTTT.

Of note for this clone: The sample contains more than one DNA sequence encoding this CDR3. The chain uses TRBV7-3 and TRBJ1-1; unclear D gene. Germline values: CDR1 SGHTA, CDR2 FQGTGA. Trimming took off 0 bases at V and 4 bases at J, with 9 bases between the two ends. This CDR3 has 14 residues. CDR3 DNA: TGTGCCAGCAGCTTAACTCCGGGGTCCACTGAAGCTTTCTTT. Translation gives CASSLTPGSTEAFF.

This sequence joins TRBV6-6 and TRBJ2-1; the match to TRBD1 covers 7 bases. V was pared by 7 bases and J by 0 bases, with 3 bases of the junction left unmatched. Germline-derived CDR1 and CDR2 are MNHNY and SVGAGI (reference sequence). The CDR3 length is 14 residues. CDR3 coding DNA: TGTGCCAGCACCGGGACAGCCTCCTACAATGAGCAGTTCTTC. Residues: CASTGTASYNEQFF.

The chain uses TRBV6-4 and TRBJ2-7, with TRBD2 matching over 7 bases. V shed 4 bases and J 2 bases; nucleotides not matched to a gene: 11. CDR3 size: 16 residues. The germline V gene has CDR1 MRHNA and CDR2 SNTAGT. The CDR3, as DNA: TGTGCCAGCAGTGCCGATGGGGGGAGGGGCCCCTACGAGCAGTACTTC. Translated, it gives CASSADGGRGPYEQYF.

The V gene is TRBV4-1, the J gene TRBJ2-4, with D possibly matching TRBD2 (6 bases). The V gene's germline CDR1 is MGHRA and CDR2 YSYEKL. Between the trimmed V and J ends, which lost 0 bases and 9 bases, there was a span of 21 bases. CDR3 length: 17 amino acids. The CDR3 DNA follows: TGCGCCAGCAGCCAAGAGGGCGGGTGGGGGGTTCGAGGCATTCAGTACTTC. Translation gives CASSQEGGWGVRGIQYF.

This rearrangement joins TRBV11-2 to TRBJ1-5; tentatively, D is TRBD1 (6 bases). Germline CDR1 is SGHAT and CDR2 is FQNNGV. This CDR3 spans 18 amino acids. The V gene lost 5 bases and the J gene lost 7 bases, with 27 bases spanning the gap. The CDR3 loop is CASSPGGAVLPGAQPQHF. In DNA, the CDR3 is TGTGCCAGCAGCCCGGGGGGGGCGGTCCTCCCGGGGGCCCAGCCCCAGCATTTT.

This rearrangement joins TRBV3-1 (or the pseudogene TRBV3-2) to TRBJ2-5; TRBD2 might be the D (5 bases). This CDR3 comprises 12 residues. CDR1 LGHDT and CDR2 YNNKEL come from the germline V gene (reference sequence). Trimming took off 4 bases at V and 9 bases at J, with 12 bases between the two ends. This chain's CDR3 is CASSPGLTAQYF. The DNA of the CDR3 is TGTGCCAGCAGCCCTGGACTGACGGCCCAGTACTTC.

The chain uses TRBV5-4 and TRBJ2-5; a weak D match, TRBD2 (7 bases). From germline, CDR1 is SGHNT and CDR2 YYREEE (reference sequence). CDR3 size: 14 residues. V was cut by 4 bases and J by 5 bases, with 15 bases left in between. The CDR3 is CASSRGGQGETQYF. For the CDR3, the DNA is TGTGCCAGCAGCAGGGGGGGTCAAGGGGAGACCCAGTACTTC.

The chain has TRBV4-1 and TRBJ2-7, with 7 bases identical to TRBD1. In germline, CDR1 is MGHRA, CDR2 YSYEKL. V lost 5 bases to trimming and J lost 2 bases; unmatched junction nucleotides: 9. The CDR3 extends over 15 amino acids. CDR3: CASSYNRGGPYEQYF. The DNA of the CDR3 is TGCGCCAGCAGCTATAACAGGGGCGGACCCTACGAGCAGTACTTC.

This chain uses TRBV4-2 with TRBJ1-1; D gene unclear. This CDR3 region has 15 residues. Trimming stripped 0 bases from V and 1 base from J, with 9 bases between. Germline V gives CDR1 LGHNA, CDR2 YNFKEQ. CDR3 sequence (DNA): TGTGCCAGCAGCCAAGATGGAGGGCAGAACACTGAAGCTTTCTTT. Protein product: CASSQDGGQNTEAFF.

This rearrangement joins TRBV5-1 to TRBJ2-3; D possibly corresponds to TRBD2 (5 bases). The germline V gene encodes CDR1 SGHRS and CDR2 YFSETQ. V lost 1 base, J lost 5 bases, and 8 bases lay in between. The CDR3 runs to 13 residues. The DNA for the CDR3 is TGCGCCAGCAGCTTGTCCGGACTAGATACGCAGTATTTT. Translating it yields CASSLSGLDTQYF. Combining the CDR3 with reference TRBV5-1 and TRBJ2-3 gives the whole variable domain KAGVTQTPRYLIKTRGQQVTLSCSPISGHRSVSWYQQTPGQGLQFLFEYFSETQRNKGNFPGRFSGRQFSNSRSEMNVSTLELGDSALYLCASSLSGLDTQYFGPGTRLTVL.